This T cell receptor beta chain was documented in a study of tumor-infiltrating lymphocytes in oesophageal squamous cell carcinoma. MiXCR was run by TCRdb on the PCR reads, yielding one entry per CDR3 protein. The sample contains approximately 13,000 distinct CDR3 sequences, about half of which appear only once. The junction had 13 bases not matched to a gene; V was cut back by 6 bases and J by 3 bases. CDR3 size: 18 residues. This clonotype was counted at least ten times. The chain joins TRBV12-3 or TRBV12-4 to TRBJ2-1, with 11 bases lining up with TRBD2. Specimen: blood. The sequence derives from a male donor with esophageal squamous cell carcinoma. The CDR3: CASSSLGASGRYYNEQFF. As DNA, the CDR3 is TGTGCCAGCAGCTCTTTGGGGGCTAGCGGGAGGTACTACAATGAGCAGTTCTTC.